These 13 T cell receptor beta chains were sequenced from one sample in a study of T cells in Graves' hyperthyroidism and ophthalmopathy. Using RNA transcripts as the source, TCR beta CDR3 regions were amplified. The TCR CDR3 first-round RT-PCR relied on the HTBI primer set. Via MiXCR, TCRdb re-called the multiplex PCR reads, giving one row per CDR3 protein. The sample has about 530,000 distinct CDR3 sequences; 17% are singletons. Sequencing was performed on blood. These TCRs come from a woman between 18 and 29 years old with Graves' ophthalmopathy.

CDR3 protein: CASSLTNEKLFF. DNA for the CDR3: TGTGCCAGCAGTTTAACTAATGAAAAACTGTTTTTT. The chain carries TRBV12-3 or TRBV12-4 and TRBJ1-4, with no clear D. The CDR3 extends over 12 amino acids. The V end was cut by 2 bases, the J end by 2 bases, with 0 bases between.

This clonotype showed up many times. This chain connects TRBV5-8 to TRBJ1-1; D gene uncertain. The CDR3 runs to 12 residues. Germline CDR1 SGHTS, CDR2 YDEGEE. With 1 base removed from V and 9 bases from J, the gap between germline ends came to 10 bases. In DNA form, the CDR3 reads TGTGCCAGCAGCTTGTTAGGTGAAAAAGCTTTCTTT. Protein sequence: CASSLLGEKAFF.

The sample holds a few counts of this clonotype. A read error may be the cause here, since a much bigger clone is one base away. The chain recombines TRBV7-9 with TRBJ2-7, with 10 bases aligning to TRBD2. Per the germline V gene, CDR1 is SEHNR and CDR2 is FQNEAQ (reference sequence). The CDR3 spans 18 residues. The trim removed 0 bases at V and 4 bases at J, leaving 12 bases unmatched. The CDR3 coding sequence is TGTGCCAGCAGCTTAGCGTCCCCTCTAGCGGGAGCCCCATACGAGCAGTACTTC. It encodes CASSLASPLAGAPYEQYF.

The CDR3 nucleotides are TGTGCCAGCAGCTTAGAGACTCAGGGGGACACTGAAGCTTTCTTT. The encoded protein is CASSLETQGDTEAFF. This rearrangement joins TRBV7-8 to TRBJ1-1, with TRBD1 matching over 7 bases. The J segment lost 3 bases and the V segment lost 1 base, leaving 5 bases of the junction unmatched. The length of the CDR3 is 15 residues. Germline V gene lookup returns CDR1 SGHVS and CDR2 FQNEAQ. The full variable domain, in which reference TRBV7-8 and TRBJ1-1 provide the parts outside the CDR3, is GAGVSQSPRYKVAKRGQDVALRCDPISGHVSLFWYQQALGQGPEFLTYFQNEAQLDKSGLPSDRFFAERPEGSVSTLKIQRTQQEDSAVYLCASSLETQGDTEAFFGQGTRLTVV.

In the case of this clonotype: A much larger clone lies one base from this, so it may be a read error. J is TRBJ2-7 and V is TRBV7-9; the D gene could be TRBD1 or TRBD2 (5 bases each). Germline CDR1 and CDR2: SEHNR and FQNEAQ (reference sequence). This CDR3 has 15 amino acids. Trimming cost V 4 bases and J 4 bases, with 17 bases left between them. The chain's CDR3 is CASSSSSLDSYEQYF. As DNA, the CDR3 is TGTGCCAGCAGCTCATCATCACTAGACAGTTACGAGCAGTACTTC. The full variable domain, in which reference TRBV7-9 and TRBJ2-7 provide the parts outside the CDR3, is DTGVSQNPRHKITKRGQNVTFRCDPISEHNRLYWYRQTLGQGPEFLTYFQNEAQLEKSRLLSDRFSAERPKGSFSTLEIQRTEQGDSAMYLCASSSSSLDSYEQYFGPGTRLTVT.

This clonotype was picked up a small number of times. This chain joins TRBV6-1 and TRBJ2-5; D gene ambiguous. Deletions cut 7 bases from V and 1 base from J, with 13 bases between. The CDR3 is 14 residues long. CDR1 and CDR2 from the germline V gene are MNHNS and SASEGT. DNA of the CDR3: TGTGCCAGCATGCTACCAGGACCCCAAGAGACCCAGTACTTC. Its translation: CASMLPGPQETQYF.

This clonotype was observed a handful of times. The gene calls are TRBV6-1 and TRBJ1-1; no firm D call. Trimming cost V 7 bases and J 0 bases, with 9 bases left between them. Looked up from germline, CDR1 is MNHNS and CDR2 is SASEGT. The CDR3 covers 13 residues. The CDR3, as DNA: TGTGCCAGCACGAGACAATTGAACACTGAAGCTTTCTTT. It is translated as CASTRQLNTEAFF.

V usage is TRBV7-6 and J usage is TRBJ2-1, with D tentatively TRBD2 (5 bases). Trimming took off 1 base at V and 2 bases at J, with 12 bases between the two ends. From germline, CDR1 is SGHVS and CDR2 FNYEAQ. The length of the CDR3 is 16 residues. In DNA, the CDR3 is TGTGCCAGCAGCTTAGAGGTGACTAATGCCTACAATGAGCAGTTCTTC. This encodes CASSLEVTNAYNEQFF.

This clonotype came up many times. This chain links TRBV28 with TRBJ2-7; D assignment may be TRBD1 or TRBD2 (5 bases each). Deletions cut 6 bases from V and 3 bases from J, with 18 bases between. In germline, CDR1 is MDHEN, CDR2 SYDVKM. The CDR3 totals 15 residues. The CDR3 sequence is CASSSGDLEVYEQYF. In DNA, the CDR3 is TGTGCCAGCAGCTCCGGGGACCTCGAGGTCTACGAGCAGTACTTC.

This clonotype was seen more than once but under ten times. The chain recombines TRBV5-1 with TRBJ1-5; 11 bases line up with TRBD1. The V and J ends lost 0 bases and 6 bases, in that order; junction bases with no gene match: 5. The CDR3 runs 16 residues. The germline gives CDR1 SGHRS, CDR2 YFSETQ. The CDR3 protein is CASSLGTGGRGQPQHF. Written as DNA, the CDR3 is TGCGCCAGCAGCTTGGGGACAGGGGGCAGAGGTCAGCCCCAGCATTTT.

The sample holds many counts of this clonotype. The rearrangement links TRBV6-5 to TRBJ2-3; the D is unclear. V was shortened by 2 bases and J by 6 bases, with 15 bases between the two germline ends. The germline CDR1 and CDR2 sequences are MNHEY and SVGAGI. This CDR3 is 15 amino acids long. Here the CDR3 DNA reads TGTGCCAGCAGTTACGCCGCCCCGTTTGGGGATACGCAGTATTTT. It specifies CASSYAAPFGDTQYF.

This clonotype has a count of ten or more. V usage is TRBV9 and J usage is TRBJ1-6, with 7 bases aligning to TRBD1. The CDR3 consists of 15 residues. Trimming took 4 bases from V and 6 from J; bases not matched to a gene: 7. Germline CDR1 is SGDLS and CDR2 is YYNGEE. This chain's CDR3 is CASSPAQGGNSPLHF. The CDR3 DNA follows: TGTGCCAGCAGCCCGGCGCAGGGGGGTAATTCACCCCTCCACTTT. Filled out from reference TRBV9 and TRBJ1-6, the complete variable domain reads DSGVTQTPKHLITATGQRVTLRCSPRSGDLSVYWYQQSLDQGLQFLIQYYNGEERAKGNILERFSAQQFPDLHSELNLSSLELGDSALYFCASSPAQGGNSPLHFGNGTRLTVT.

This clonotype was recorded a few times. This chain connects TRBV20-1 to TRBJ1-2; a possible D gene is TRBD1 (6 bases). CDR1 is DFQATT, CDR2 SNEGSKA, per germline (reference sequence). CDR3 size: 15 residues. Trimming shortened V by 4 bases and J by 1 base, and 16 bases separated the two germline ends. The CDR3 region is CSAKFNTGNNYGYTF. CDR3 DNA sequence: TGCAGTGCTAAATTCAACACAGGGAATAACTATGGCTACACCTTC.